These T cell receptor beta chains were read from a single sample in a study of T cell responses to AZD1222 COVID-19 vaccine. The table came from immunoSEQ multiplex PCR; TCRdb's copy has only in-frame clones and leaves some out. The sample has around 170,000 clones; around 90% are singletons. The material was peripheral blood, obtained on day 0 of AZD1222 vaccination. Receptors originate from an adult in good health. Both conserved end residues are part of each CDR3. A D gene is named only where the DNA matches it firmly.

V,J,D,DNA,CDR3
TRBV18,TRBJ1-3,TRBD1,TGTGCCAGCTCACCAACAGGGGTCTCTGGAAACACCATATATTTT,CASSPTGVSGNTIYF
TRBV5-8,TRBJ2-4,TRBD1,TGTGCCAGCAGCGTAGACAGGGCGCTAGCCAAAAACATTCAGTACTTC,CASSVDRALAKNIQYF
TRBV11-1,TRBJ2-1,TRBD1,TGTGCCAGCAGCTCGGGACAGGGCCTCTACAATGAGCAGTTCTTC,CASSSGQGLYNEQFF
TRBV28,TRBJ2-7,NA,TGTGCCAGCAGTTTGGGCGGGATGGTCTACGAGCAGTACTTC,CASSLGGMVYEQYF
TRBV3-1/TRBV3-2,TRBJ2-2,NA,TGTGCCAGCAGCCAGAGGGGGAACACCGGGGAGCTGTTTTTT,CASSQRGNTGELFF
TRBV2,TRBJ2-1,NA,TGTGCCAGCAGATCCCGCCCAGGGAGCGCGGCTTTAAGAGCGAACAATGAGCAGTTCTTC,CASRSRPGSAALRANNEQFF
TRBV28,TRBJ1-5,TRBD1,TGTGCCAGCAGGTCCTCAGTGGACAGGATCTATAGCAATCAGCCCCAGCATTTT,CASRSSVDRIYSNQPQHF
TRBV11-2,TRBJ1-5,NA,TGTGCCAGCAGCTCGGACATAACAAATCAGCCCCAGCATTTT,CASSSDITNQPQHF
TRBV5-1,TRBJ2-7,TRBD1,TGCGCCAGCAGCCCCCGGGACAGACACTACTCCTACGAGCAGTACTTC,CASSPRDRHYSYEQYF
TRBV6-1,TRBJ1-2,TRBD1,TGTGCCAGCAGTGAAGGGGGACAGGGGGCTAGATTCTATGGCTACACCTTC,CASSEGGQGARFYGYTF
TRBV6-5,TRBJ1-1,NA,TGTGCCAGCAGTTACACTTCAGGGCCCCGTGGAGCTTTCTTT,CASSYTSGPRGAFF
TRBV5-1,TRBJ2-1,TRBD1,TGCGCCAGCAGCTTCCGGACAGGGGTAGGGAATGAGCAGTTCTTC,CASSFRTGVGNEQFF
TRBV5-4,TRBJ2-3,TRBD2,TGTGCCAGCAGCTTCGAACTAGCGGGGCCCACAATCCCAGATACGCAGTATTTT,CASSFELAGPTIPDTQYF
TRBV7-2,TRBJ2-1,NA,TGTGCCAGCAGCCGGGGGCCTAGCTCCTACAATGAGCAGTTCTTC,CASSRGPSSYNEQFF
TRBV19,TRBJ1-5,NA,TGTGCCAGTCGAAAGGAGTTAGGTCAGCCCCAGCATTTT,CASRKELGQPQHF
TRBV21-1,TRBJ1-5,NA,TGTGCCAGCAGGTGCTGGGGCCATCAGCCCCAGCATTTT,CASRCWGHQPQHF
TRBV19,TRBJ1-4,NA,TGTGCCAGTAGTCCCATGAGGGGAGGGGAAAAACTGTTTTTT,CASSPMRGGEKLFF